The sequence of this T cell receptor beta chain was determined in a study of molecular identifiers for immune sequencing clone quantification. A single record per CDR3 protein comes from TCRdb applying MiXCR to the PCR reads. The sample contains around 100,000 distinct CDR3 sequences, under 40% of which appear only once. The V gene lost 1 base and the J gene lost 0 bases, with 12 bases spanning the gap. CDR3 length equals 17 residues. Germline V CDR1 and CDR2: SGHTA, FQGTGA. There are many counts of this clonotype. The sequence was collected from a human donor in good health. Some libraries in this study had Jurkat cell RNA spiked in. The specimen sequenced was naive CD8+ T cells from blood, with Jurkat cell RNA spiked in. Subset of the sample: FACS-sorted CD8+CD4-CCR7+CD45RA+ naive T cells. V and J are TRBV7-3 and TRBJ2-2, with a tentative D call TRBD2 (6 bases). For the CDR3, the DNA is TGTGCCAGCAGCTTAATAGGGACTCGTGCGAACACCGGGGAGCTGTTTTTT. It yields the protein CASSLIGTRANTGELFF.